Listed below are T cell receptor beta chains from one sample, sequenced in a study of response to subunit inactivated influenza vaccine. From the RT-PCR reads, TCRdb called clonotypes with MiXCR, one entry per CDR3 protein. The sample lists 530,000 or so distinct CDR3 sequences; approximately 12% were seen once. Material: PBMCs from blood, obtained on the day of vaccination. Receptor source: a man aged 45-65 years who received an inactivated influenza vaccine. The CDR3 runs from the conserved cysteine through the conserved F or W. Fields, in order: V gene, clone size, D gene, J gene, CDR3 protein, CDR3 DNA. The D gene is left open where the match is weak. Clone size is given for some rows only: seen once, a few or many times, or a class if the clone is expanded.

TRBV20-1	-	TRBD2	TRBJ2-2	CSARLAGVNTGELFF	TGCAGTGCTAGGTTAGCGGGAGTGAACACCGGGGAGCTGTTTTTT
TRBV7-9	-	TRBD2	TRBJ2-3	CASSSPGTSRNTQYF	TGTGCCAGCAGCTCTCCCGGGACTAGCCGGAATACGCAGTATTTT
TRBV29-1	few	TRBD2	TRBJ2-1	CSVGRGTSPYNEQFF	TGCAGCGTTGGGCGGGGGACTAGCCCATACAATGAGCAGTTCTTC
TRBV4-2	many	-	TRBJ1-3	CASSHTQAGTGNTIYF	TGTGCCAGCAGCCATACTCAAGCAGGGACTGGAAACACCATATATTTT
TRBV5-4	-	TRBD2	TRBJ2-5	CASWLAGRRETQYF	TGTGCCAGCTGGCTAGCGGGAAGGCGAGAGACCCAGTACTTC
TRBV5-1	few	-	TRBJ2-5	CASSLSTLVQETQYF	TGCGCCAGCAGCCTCTCTACACTAGTTCAAGAGACCCAGTACTTC
TRBV25-1	-	-	TRBJ2-1	CASSKTGDGDEQFF	TGTGCCAGCAGTAAAACGGGTGACGGGGATGAGCAGTTCTTC
TRBV20-1	-	TRBD1	TRBJ2-1	CSASPGTGDLNEQFF	TGCAGTGCTAGCCCCGGGACAGGTGACCTCAATGAGCAGTTCTTC
TRBV28	-	-	TRBJ2-7	CASSLQNGGYEQYF	TGTGCCAGCAGTCTCCAAAATGGCGGCTACGAGCAGTACTTC
TRBV12-3/TRBV12-4	-	-	TRBJ1-5	CASSFQSGGLDQPQHF	TGTGCCAGCAGTTTTCAGTCAGGCGGACTCGATCAGCCCCAGCATTTT
TRBV5-1	many	-	TRBJ2-7	CASSSKPRGRTYEQYF	TGCGCCAGCAGCTCAAAACCCAGAGGGCGAACCTACGAGCAGTACTTC
TRBV20-1	few	TRBD2	TRBJ2-7	CSASSLLAEVSYEQYF	TGCAGTGCTAGCTCCCTACTAGCGGAGGTCTCCTACGAGCAGTACTTC
TRBV6-1	-	TRBD1	TRBJ1-5	CASTYRDRDRRQPQHF	TGTGCCAGCACCTACCGGGACAGGGATAGGCGTCAGCCCCAGCATTTT
TRBV12-3/TRBV12-4	many	TRBD1	TRBJ1-2	CASSRRDRGNYGYTF	TGTGCCAGCAGCCGCCGGGACAGGGGGAACTATGGCTACACCTTC
TRBV12-3/TRBV12-4	many	-	TRBJ1-3	CASTTGSGNTIYF	TGTGCCAGCACCACAGGCTCTGGAAACACCATATATTTT
TRBV20-1	-	TRBD1	TRBJ1-2	CSAPPGQGLWGYTF	TGCAGTGCTCCCCCAGGACAGGGGTTGTGGGGCTACACCTTC
TRBV10-3	few	-	TRBJ2-5	CAISDHWDIHF	TGTGCCATCAGTGATCATTGGGACATCCACTTC
TRBV29-1	few	-	TRBJ2-7	CSALTGPGEQYF	TGCAGCGCCTTGACAGGTCCGGGCGAGCAGTACTTC
TRBV6-1	-	TRBD1	TRBJ2-1	CASSKRTGGYEQFF	TGTGCCAGCAGTAAGAGGACAGGGGGGTATGAGCAGTTCTTC
TRBV29-1	few	TRBD1	TRBJ2-3	CSVISSGNERDRPVHTQYF	TGCAGCGTTATTAGTTCCGGGAACGAACGGGACAGGCCTGTCCATACGCAGTATTTT
TRBV10-3	-	TRBD2	TRBJ2-3	CAISDGGGPLDTQYF	TGTGCCATCAGTGACGGGGGAGGGCCTTTAGATACGCAGTATTTT
TRBV28	-	TRBD1	TRBJ2-1	CASAGTGAGNEQFF	TGTGCCAGCGCCGGGACAGGGGCGGGCAATGAGCAGTTCTTC
TRBV29-1	-	TRBD2	TRBJ2-3	CSVNGIRSGREGTQYF	TGCAGCGTAAACGGAATTCGTAGCGGGAGAGAGGGTACGCAGTATTTT
TRBV6-2/TRBV6-3	-	TRBD2	TRBJ2-3	CASSSGTSAISTDTQYF	TGTGCCAGCAGTTCCGGGACTAGCGCAATTAGCACAGATACGCAGTATTTT
TRBV6-1	-	-	TRBJ2-2	CATNLGTNTGELFF	TGTGCCACCAATCTGGGTACCAACACCGGGGAGCTGTTTTTT
TRBV5-1	-	-	TRBJ2-7	CASSLGPLGGPSYEQYF	TGCGCCAGCAGCTTGGGGCCCCTGGGCGGTCCCTCCTACGAGCAGTACTTC
TRBV20-1	few	-	TRBJ1-5	CSARGQDLSNQPQHF	TGCAGTGCTAGAGGGCAGGACCTTAGCAATCAGCCCCAGCATTTT
TRBV4-3	many	-	TRBJ1-1	CASSQDFGNTEAFF	TGCGCCAGCAGCCAAGATTTTGGAAACACTGAAGCTTTCTTT